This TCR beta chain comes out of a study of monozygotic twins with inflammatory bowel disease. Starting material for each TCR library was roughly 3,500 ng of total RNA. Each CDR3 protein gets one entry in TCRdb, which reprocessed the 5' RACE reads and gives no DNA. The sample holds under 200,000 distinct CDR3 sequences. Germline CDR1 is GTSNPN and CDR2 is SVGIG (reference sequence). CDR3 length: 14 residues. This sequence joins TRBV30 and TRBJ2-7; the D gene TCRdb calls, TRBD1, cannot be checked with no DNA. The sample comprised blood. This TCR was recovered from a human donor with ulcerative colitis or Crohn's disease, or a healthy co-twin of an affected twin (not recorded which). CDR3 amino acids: CAWSVGGAYYEQYF.